The next 19 T cell receptor beta chains were all read from a single sample in a study of cytomegalovirus exposure and HLA in healthy donors. The PCR ran on 60 Vbeta and 13 Jbeta primers. Profiling relied on immunoSEQ multiplex PCR, and the TCRdb table lists in-frame clones only, not all of them. The sample yields about 120,000 clones, approximately 84% seen once. Sequencing was carried out using PBMCs. These receptors all stem from a man aged 18 to 35 in good health and CMV-seropositive.

This clone is a singleton in its sample. The chain couples TRBV11-2 to TRBJ1-4; D might be TRBD1 (6 bases). Germline V gene data show CDR1 as SGHAT and CDR2 as FQNNGV. This CDR3 contains 16 residues. V shed 5 bases and J shed 5 bases, with 18 bases lying between them. For the CDR3, the DNA is TGTGCCAGCAGCATTCGACAGGCGTGGGGGAATGAAAAACTGTTTTTT. This sequence encodes CASSIRQAWGNEKLFF.

The chain couples TRBV2 to TRBJ1-1; tentatively, D is TRBD1 (6 bases). The CDR3 totals 14 residues. V was trimmed by 6 bases and J by 1 base, leaving 12 bases between them. The V gene's germline CDR1 is SNHLY and CDR2 FYNNEI. The chain's CDR3 is CASRLQGPNTEAFF. The CDR3 nucleotides are TGTGCCAGCAGACTACAGGGTCCGAACACTGAAGCTTTCTTT. Full variable domain (outside the CDR3, taken from reference TRBV2 and TRBJ1-1): EPEVTQTPSHQVTQMGQEVILRCVPISNHLYFYWYRQILGQKVEFLVSFYNNEISEKSEIFDDQFSVERPDGSNFTLKIRSTKLEDSAMYFCASRLQGPNTEAFFGQGTRLTVV.

The genes are TRBV27 and TRBJ1-2, with 7 bases that match TRBD1. Germline V gives CDR1 MNHEY, CDR2 SMNVEV (reference sequence). This CDR3 contains 15 residues. The ends lost 5 bases at V and 2 bases at J; junction bases unmatched: 8. The DNA for the CDR3 is TGTGCCAGCAGTAAACAGGGGTTGGGGAACTATGGCTACACCTTC. Translating it yields CASSKQGLGNYGYTF.

This clone has only a few counts. The chain links TRBV6-1 to TRBJ1-5, with D maybe TRBD1 (6 bases). Trimming took off 6 bases at V and 0 bases at J, with 12 bases between the two ends. The CDR3 covers 15 residues. Germline CDR1 reads MNHNS; CDR2 reads SASEGT. CDR3 region: CASSRGQFSNQPQHF. CDR3 coding DNA: TGTGCCAGCAGCCGTGGACAGTTTAGCAATCAGCCCCAGCATTTT.

The rearrangement links TRBV6-5 to TRBJ2-3; 7 bases line up with TRBD1. V shed 6 bases, J shed 0 bases, and the junction held 3 bases outside the gene matches. The CDR3 sequence is 14 residues long. Germline-derived CDR1 and CDR2 are MNHEY and SVGAGI. The CDR3 sequence: CASRPGQSTDTQYF. CDR3 sequence (DNA): TGTGCCAGCAGGCCGGGACAGAGCACAGATACGCAGTATTTT.

The chain is built from TRBV27 and TRBJ1-5; possible D gene TRBD1, 6 bases. The V gene's germline CDR1 is MNHEY and CDR2 SMNVEV (reference sequence). The CDR3 runs to 17 residues. With 0 bases removed from V and 5 bases from J, the gap between germline ends came to 17 bases. In nucleotides, the CDR3 is TGTGCCAGCAGTTTATCTTTTTTGGACAGACGATATCAGCCCCAGCATTTT. Translated: CASSLSFLDRRYQPQHF.

This clone was seen more than once but under ten times. The CDR3 loop reads CASSQDYGRAGELFF. In DNA form, the CDR3 reads TGTGCCAGCAGCCAAGATTACGGGAGGGCCGGGGAGCTGTTTTTT. The chain combines TRBV14 with TRBJ2-2; TRBD2 matches 8 bases. Germline V gene sequence: CDR1 SGHDN, CDR2 FVKESK. V gave up 0 bases and J gave up 6 bases; unmatched junction bases: 3. This CDR3 spans 15 amino acids.

The V and J genes are TRBV19 and TRBJ1-1, with a weak D call TRBD1 (5 bases). V was shortened by 6 bases and J by 0 bases, with 17 bases between the two germline ends. The CDR3 length is 16 residues. Germline CDR1 reads LNHDA; CDR2 reads SQIVND (reference sequence). CDR3 residues: CASSYGAGRMNTEAFF. CDR3 sequence (DNA): TGTGCCAGTAGCTATGGGGCCGGGCGGATGAACACTGAAGCTTTCTTT.

This clone was seen a single time. The chain combines TRBV18 with TRBJ1-1, with D perhaps TRBD1 (6 bases). The CDR3 has 17 residues. V shed 3 bases and J shed 0 bases, with 17 bases lying between them. From germline, CDR1 is KGHSH and CDR2 LQKENI. Here the CDR3 DNA reads TGTGCCAGCTCACCTCGGGTGGGGGCCCGTATGAACACTGAAGCTTTCTTT. Its protein is CASSPRVGARMNTEAFF.

This rearrangement joins TRBV4-3 to TRBJ2-7, with D perhaps TRBD2 (5 bases). The germline CDR1 and CDR2 sequences are LGHNA and YSLEER. Trimming shortened V by 0 bases and J by 0 bases, and 9 bases separated the two germline ends. The CDR3 spans 15 residues. CDR3 sequence (DNA): TGCGCCAGCAGCCAAGAGGGAGCGGACTCCTACGAGCAGTACTTC. Encoded protein: CASSQEGADSYEQYF.

The chain is built from TRBV19 and TRBJ1-2, with D possibly TRBD1 on 6 matching bases. Germline CDR1 is LNHDA and CDR2 is SQIVND (reference sequence). The CDR3 runs 12 residues. Trimming stripped 4 bases from V and 14 bases from J, with 17 bases between. CDR3 residues: CASSTGDPVKTF. CDR3 coding DNA: TGTGCCAGTAGTACAGGGGATCCCGTTAAGACCTTC.

The rearrangement uses TRBV7-2 and TRBJ2-7, with 7 bases fitting TRBD2. V lost 3 bases, J lost 5 bases, and 13 bases stayed unmatched. Germline loops: CDR1 SGHTA, CDR2 FQGNSA. CDR3 length equals 16 residues. CDR3 nucleotides: TGTGCCAGCAGCTTGGGAGGGACGGCGGTTTTAGACGAGCAGTACTTC. Its protein product is CASSLGGTAVLDEQYF.

This clone showed up just once. J is TRBJ2-5 and V is TRBV7-2, with 9 bases aligning to TRBD1. The CDR3 has 14 amino acids. The V and J ends lost 3 bases and 5 bases, in that order; junction bases with no gene match: 4. Germline loops: CDR1 SGHTA, CDR2 FQGNSA. This chain's CDR3 is CASSFDRGWETQYF. The CDR3 DNA is TGTGCCAGCAGCTTTGACAGGGGGTGGGAGACCCAGTACTTC.

This clone was counted a single time. The chain recombines TRBV12-5 with TRBJ1-4, with 8 positions matching TRBD1. V gave up 5 bases and J gave up 0 bases; unmatched junction bases: 2. Germline CDR1 and CDR2: LGHNT and FRNRAP. The CDR3 consists of 15 residues. In DNA form, the CDR3 reads TGTGCTAGTGGTCTGGGACAGGCAACTAATGAAAAACTGTTTTTT. This codes for CASGLGQATNEKLFF.

The chain employs TRBV2 and TRBJ2-7; possible D gene TRBD2, 5 bases. The CDR3 contains 16 residues. Per germline, CDR1 SNHLY and CDR2 FYNNEI. Between the trimmed V and J ends, which lost 7 bases and 1 base, there was a span of 20 bases. The chain's CDR3 is CASNFKDRGYSYEQYF. For the CDR3, the DNA is TGTGCCAGCAACTTCAAGGACCGAGGGTATTCCTACGAGCAGTACTTC.

V and J are TRBV25-1 and TRBJ1-2, with D perhaps TRBD1 (5 bases). V lost 3 bases and J 0 bases, leaving 8 bases between the germline ends. CDR1 MGHDK and CDR2 SYGVNS come from the germline V gene. The CDR3 length is 14 residues. The DNA of the CDR3 is TGTGCCAGCAGTGAGGGGGGGGCTAACTATGGCTACACCTTC. Translated: CASSEGGANYGYTF.

For this clone: Other DNA sequences within the sample encode an identical CDR3. The chain combines TRBV2 with TRBJ1-5; 7 positions agree with TRBD1. The CDR3 covers 17 residues. Germline V gives CDR1 SNHLY, CDR2 FYNNEI. The V gene end was trimmed by 6 bases and the J gene end by 0 bases; junction bases not matched to a gene: 11. The DNA of the CDR3 is TGTGCCAGCAGCGAAACCACAACAGGGGTTAGCAATCAGCCCCAGCATTTT. This encodes CASSETTTGVSNQPQHF.

CDR3 bases: TGCGCCAGCAGCTTGGGCGGGACAGGACGAATTCACACTGAAGCTTTCTTT. Amino acids: CASSLGGTGRIHTEAFF. This chain joins TRBV5-1 and TRBJ1-1; 8 bases match TRBD1. The CDR3 runs to 17 residues. Germline V gene lookup returns CDR1 SGHRS and CDR2 YFSETQ. The trim removed 0 bases at V and 3 bases at J, leaving 10 bases unmatched.

The CDR3 protein is CASSPAPVGGSRSGQYF. CDR3 nucleotide sequence: TGTGCCAGCTCACCAGCCCCTGTGGGCGGGAGTCGTTCTGGGCAGTACTTC. The chain has TRBV18 and TRBJ2-7; 7 positions match TRBD2. The CDR3 loop spans 17 amino acids. Trimming removed 2 bases from V and 9 bases from J; junction bases left unmatched: 19. Germline-derived CDR1 and CDR2 are KGHSH and LQKENI.